A selection of T cell receptor beta chains follows, all from one sample in a study of cytomegalovirus exposure and HLA in healthy donors. The repertoire was sequenced with immunoSEQ multiplex PCR; TCRdb's copy has only in-frame clones and lacks some. The data show approximately 150,000 clones, approximately 80% seen once. The sample was PBMCs. The receptors come from a woman aged 18-30 years in good health and CMV-seronegative. CDR3s include the opening cysteine and the closing phenylalanine or tryptophan. A D gene is named only where the DNA matches it firmly. Some rows have no size entry. The others give once, few or many, or a class for an expanded clone.

16	TRBJ2-3	TRBV9	TRBD2	NA	TGTGCCAGCAGCGTAGGGGCGGGAGGAACCACAGATACGCAGTATTTT	CASSVGAGGTTDTQYF
14	TRBJ1-1	TRBV2	NA	NA	TGTGCCAGCAGGGTGACAGGAGAGAACACTGAAGCTTTCTTT	CASRVTGENTEAFF
17	TRBJ2-3	TRBV5-6	NA	NA	TGTGCCAGCAGCTTGGCTCGTGACACCCCATATGCGGATACGCAGTATTTT	CASSLARDTPYADTQYF
14	TRBJ1-4	TRBV15	NA	NA	TGTGCCACCAGCATCAACGACCAGGGTGAAAAACTGTTTTTT	CATSINDQGEKLFF
15	TRBJ2-7	TRBV7-9	TRBD2	NA	TGTGCCAGCAGTTCTAGCGGGAGGGCCGGATACGAGCAGTACTTC	CASSSSGRAGYEQYF
13	TRBJ2-5	TRBV7-8	NA	few	TGTGCCAGCACTAGAGACTTACAAGAGACCCAGTACTTC	CASTRDLQETQYF
14	TRBJ1-2	TRBV5-4	NA	NA	TGTGCCAGCAGCAGACAAACAGGCAACTATGGCTACACCTTC	CASSRQTGNYGYTF
17	TRBJ2-2	TRBV4-1	TRBD2	NA	TGCGCCAGCAGCCAAGGGGGACTACGCGCGAACACCGGGGAGCTGTTTTTT	CASSQGGLRANTGELFF
16	TRBJ2-3	TRBV6-7	NA	once	TGTGCCAGCAGTACACCCAGGGGTTTCGGCACAGATACGCAGTATTTT	CASSTPRGFGTDTQYF
16	TRBJ1-4	TRBV19	NA	few	TGTGCCAGTAACAACCCAGGGGTCCTTGGGTCGGAAAAACTGTTTTTT	CASNNPGVLGSEKLFF
14	TRBJ1-1	TRBV11-2	NA	few	TGTGCCAGCAGCTCCGGCAGGGGAAGTACTGAAGCTTTCTTT	CASSSGRGSTEAFF
14	TRBJ2-3	TRBV19	NA	NA	TGTGCCAGTAGTAGCCCCGGGAGCACAGATACGCAGTATTTT	CASSSPGSTDTQYF
14	TRBJ1-5	TRBV5-1	NA	NA	TGCGCCAGCAGCTGGGGGGGGTCCGATCAGCCCCAGCATTTT	CASSWGGSDQPQHF
15	TRBJ1-5	TRBV10-3	NA	NA	TGTGCCATCAGTCCGGGCCCGGGGAGAAATCAGCCCCAGCATTTT	CAISPGPGRNQPQHF
14	TRBJ2-3	TRBV30	NA	NA	TGTGCCTGGAGTGTGGCAGGGGGGACAGATACGCAGTATTTT	CAWSVAGGTDTQYF
15	TRBJ2-3	TRBV30	NA	NA	TGTGCCTGGAGCGAGGGAAATAGCGACACAGATACGCAGTATTTT	CAWSEGNSDTDTQYF
15	TRBJ2-1	TRBV9	NA	NA	TGTGCCAGCAGCGTAAGTCGCGGGCAAAACAATGAGCAGTTCTTC	CASSVSRGQNNEQFF
13	TRBJ1-5	TRBV30	NA	NA	TGTGCCGCCTTGGTGGAGGGCAATCAGCCCCAGCATTTT	CAALVEGNQPQHF
13	TRBJ2-7	TRBV5-4	NA	NA	TGTGCCAGCAGCTCAGGGACTTCACTTGAGCAGTACTTC	CASSSGTSLEQYF
16	TRBJ1-1	TRBV25-1	NA	NA	TGTGCCAGCAATGAATACACAGGGTCCGGGAACACTGAAGCTTTCTTT	CASNEYTGSGNTEAFF
15	TRBJ2-1	TRBV7-9	TRBD2	NA	TGTGCCAGCAGCTTAGAATGGCGGGAGAGCAATGAGCAGTTCTTC	CASSLEWRESNEQFF
14	TRBJ2-2	TRBV11-2	NA	NA	TGTGCCAGCAGCCCCGGGTTTGCCACCGGGGAGCTGTTTTTT	CASSPGFATGELFF
14	TRBJ2-1	TRBV11-2	NA	few	TGTGCCAGCACATCTTACCAAGTTAACTATGAGCAGTTCTTC	CASTSYQVNYEQFF
13	TRBJ2-1	TRBV12-5	NA	NA	TGTGCTAGTGGTCCACGCGGTGGCACTGAGCAGTTCTTC	CASGPRGGTEQFF
15	TRBJ2-5	TRBV7-9	TRBD1	NA	TGTGCCAGCAGCTCCCCGAGGGGACAGCAAGAGACCCAGTACTTC	CASSSPRGQQETQYF
16	TRBJ2-3	TRBV27	TRBD2	NA	TGTGCCAGCTCTGGACTAGCGGGAGGGTATGGAGATACGCAGTATTTT	CASSGLAGGYGDTQYF
15	TRBJ2-1	TRBV6-4	TRBD2	NA	TGTGCCAGCAGTGACGGACTAGCGGGAGGGAATGAGCAGTTCTTC	CASSDGLAGGNEQFF
12	TRBJ2-7	TRBV5-6	NA	NA	TGTGCCAGCAGCCTCCGTCTCTACGAGCAGTACTTC	CASSLRLYEQYF
14	TRBJ2-7	TRBV7-9	NA	once	TGTGCCAGCAGCGCACGACTGGGCTCCTACGAGCAGTACTTC	CASSARLGSYEQYF
15	TRBJ1-1	TRBV6-6	NA	NA	TGTGCCAGCACCCTTGGCCAGGGGTGGGACACTGAAGCTTTCTTT	CASTLGQGWDTEAFF
17	TRBJ2-1	TRBV27	TRBD1	NA	TGTGCCAGCACCCCCTTCGGTGGGACAGTGTCTTCGGCTGAGCAGTTCTTC	CASTPFGGTVSSAEQFF
14	TRBJ2-1	TRBV29-1	TRBD2	NA	TGCAGCGTTGGATCTAGCGGGAGGGCCGAGGAGCAGTTCTTC	CSVGSSGRAEEQFF
14	TRBJ2-1	TRBV18	TRBD1	NA	TGTGCCAGCTCACCGGAGACAGGGGAAAATGAGCAGTTCTTC	CASSPETGENEQFF
16	TRBJ2-1	TRBV6-6	TRBD2	NA	TGTGCCAGCAGTTACTTACTAGCGGGAGGGCGGAATGAGCAGTTCTTC	CASSYLLAGGRNEQFF
16	TRBJ2-3	TRBV7-6	TRBD2	NA	TGTGCCAGCAGCTTAGGGAGGACTAGCGAAGTGGATACGCAGTATTTT	CASSLGRTSEVDTQYF
13	TRBJ2-3	TRBV29-1	NA	NA	TGCAGTTCGACGGGAACCGGCACAGATACGCAGTATTTT	CSSTGTGTDTQYF
18	TRBJ2-5	TRBV4-1	NA	NA	TGCGCCAGCAGCCCCTTAGGGGGAGCCCACTTTCCGCAAGAGACCCAGTACTTC	CASSPLGGAHFPQETQYF
15	TRBJ1-2	TRBV5-1	NA	NA	TGCGCCAGCAGCTTGCTTTTACCAGAGGGCAATGGCTACACCTTC	CASSLLLPEGNGYTF
14	TRBJ1-4	TRBV7-2	TRBD1	NA	TGTGCCAGCAGCCACCGACAGGGGGATGAAAAACTGTTTTTT	CASSHRQGDEKLFF
14	TRBJ1-1	TRBV7-9	NA	few	TGTGCCAGCAGCTTAAAAGGGGCGGACACTGAAGCTTTCTTT	CASSLKGADTEAFF
17	TRBJ1-2	TRBV12-5	NA	NA	TGTGCTAGTGGTTTGGTACTTAGCTCGGAATGGAACTATGGCTACACCTTC	CASGLVLSSEWNYGYTF
15	TRBJ2-7	TRBV2	NA	few	TGTGCCAGCAGCCCTTTACCAAGAGATAAGCTCGAGCAGTACTTC	CASSPLPRDKLEQYF
16	TRBJ2-7	TRBV19	TRBD2	few	TGTGCCAGTAGTACAAGGACTAGCGGGAGTGTCGACGAGCAGTACTTC	CASSTRTSGSVDEQYF
14	TRBJ2-2	TRBV19	NA	NA	TGTGCCAGTAGTACACAGGGATATACCGGGGAGCTGTTTTTT	CASSTQGYTGELFF
15	TRBJ1-4	TRBV6-5	NA	NA	TGTGCCAGCAGTCCGGGCGGGGTAACTAATGAAAAACTGTTTTTT	CASSPGGVTNEKLFF
15	TRBJ2-1	TRBV6-5	TRBD2	NA	TGTGCCAGCAGGATCTTAGCGGGAGGGCCCAATGAGCAGTTCTTC	CASRILAGGPNEQFF
14	TRBJ2-7	TRBV1	NA	few	TGCACCAGCAGCCGACTACACACCGTTTGGGAGCAGTACTTC	CTSSRLHTVWEQYF
14	TRBJ2-7	TRBV5-1	TRBD1	NA	TGCGCCAGCAGCTGGGGACAGGGGGTGGGCGAGCAGTACTTC	CASSWGQGVGEQYF
14	TRBJ1-1	TRBV7-8	TRBD1	NA	TGTGCCAGCAGCTTGACAGGGAGGAACACTGAAGCTTTCTTT	CASSLTGRNTEAFF